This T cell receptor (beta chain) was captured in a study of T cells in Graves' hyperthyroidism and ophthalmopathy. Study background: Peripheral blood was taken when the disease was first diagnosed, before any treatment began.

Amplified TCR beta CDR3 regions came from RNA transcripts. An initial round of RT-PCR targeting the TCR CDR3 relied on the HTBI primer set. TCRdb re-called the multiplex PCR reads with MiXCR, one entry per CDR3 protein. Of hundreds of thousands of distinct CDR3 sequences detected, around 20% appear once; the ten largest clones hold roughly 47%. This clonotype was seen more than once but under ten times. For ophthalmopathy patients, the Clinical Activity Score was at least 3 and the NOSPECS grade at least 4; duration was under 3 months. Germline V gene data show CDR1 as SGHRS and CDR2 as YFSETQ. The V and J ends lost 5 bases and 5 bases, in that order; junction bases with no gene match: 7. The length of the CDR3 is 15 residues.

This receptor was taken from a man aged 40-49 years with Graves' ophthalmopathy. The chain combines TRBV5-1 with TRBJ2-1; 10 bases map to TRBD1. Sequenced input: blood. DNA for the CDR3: TGCGCCAGCAGGAGTACGGGACAGGGGCACAATGAGCAGTTCTTC. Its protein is CASRSTGQGHNEQFF.